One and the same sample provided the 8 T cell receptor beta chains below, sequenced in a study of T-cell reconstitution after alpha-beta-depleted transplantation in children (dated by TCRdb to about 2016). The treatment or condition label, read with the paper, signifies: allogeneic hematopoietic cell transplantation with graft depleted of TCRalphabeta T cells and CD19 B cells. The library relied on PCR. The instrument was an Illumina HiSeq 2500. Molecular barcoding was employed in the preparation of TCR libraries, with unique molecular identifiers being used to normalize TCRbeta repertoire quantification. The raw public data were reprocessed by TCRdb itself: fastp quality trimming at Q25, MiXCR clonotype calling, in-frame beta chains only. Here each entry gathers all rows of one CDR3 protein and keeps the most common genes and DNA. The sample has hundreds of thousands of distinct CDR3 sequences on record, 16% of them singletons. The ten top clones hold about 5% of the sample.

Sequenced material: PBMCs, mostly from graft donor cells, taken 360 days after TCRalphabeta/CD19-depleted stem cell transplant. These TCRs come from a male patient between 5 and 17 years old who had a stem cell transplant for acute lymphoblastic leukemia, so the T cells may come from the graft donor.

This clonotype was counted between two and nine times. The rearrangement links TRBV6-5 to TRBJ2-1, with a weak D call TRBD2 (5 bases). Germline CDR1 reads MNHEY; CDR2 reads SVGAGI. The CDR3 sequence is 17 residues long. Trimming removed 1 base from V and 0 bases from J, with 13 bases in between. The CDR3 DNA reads TGTGCCAGCAGTTACTTCGGCGGGTTAAACTCCTACAATGAGCAGTTCTTC. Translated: CASSYFGGLNSYNEQFF.

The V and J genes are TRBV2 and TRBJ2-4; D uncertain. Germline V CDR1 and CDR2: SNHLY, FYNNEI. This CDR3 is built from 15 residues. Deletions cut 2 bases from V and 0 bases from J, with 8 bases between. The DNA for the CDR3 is TGTGCCAGCAGTGAAAGGTTACTAGCCAAAAACATTCAGTACTTC. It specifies CASSERLLAKNIQYF.

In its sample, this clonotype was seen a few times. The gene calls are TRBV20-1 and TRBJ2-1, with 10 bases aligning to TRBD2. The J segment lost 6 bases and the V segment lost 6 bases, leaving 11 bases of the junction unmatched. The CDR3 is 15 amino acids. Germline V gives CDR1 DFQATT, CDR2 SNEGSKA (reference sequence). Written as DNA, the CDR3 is TGCAGTGCACTCGGGTTAGCGGGAGGTATCAATGAGCAGTTCTTC. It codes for CSALGLAGGINEQFF.

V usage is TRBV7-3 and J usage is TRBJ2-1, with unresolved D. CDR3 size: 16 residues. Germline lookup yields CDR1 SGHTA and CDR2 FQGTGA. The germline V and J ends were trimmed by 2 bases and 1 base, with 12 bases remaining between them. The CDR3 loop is CASSLYTGPSYNEQFF. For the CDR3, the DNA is TGTGCCAGCAGCTTATACACTGGACCTTCCTACAATGAGCAGTTCTTC.

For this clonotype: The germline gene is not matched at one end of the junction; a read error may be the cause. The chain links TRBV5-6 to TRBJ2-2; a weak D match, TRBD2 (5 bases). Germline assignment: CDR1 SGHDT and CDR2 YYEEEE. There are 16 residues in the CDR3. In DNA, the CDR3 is TGTGCCAGCAGCTTGGATCCCCCGGCGAACACCGGGGAGTTGTTTTTT. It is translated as CASSLDPPANTGELFF.

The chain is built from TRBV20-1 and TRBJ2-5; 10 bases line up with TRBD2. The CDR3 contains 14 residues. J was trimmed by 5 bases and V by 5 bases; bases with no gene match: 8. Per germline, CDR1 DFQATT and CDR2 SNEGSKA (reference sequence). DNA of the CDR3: TGCAGTGCTGGACGTAGCGGGAGGCCGGAGACCCAGTACTTC. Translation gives CSAGRSGRPETQYF.

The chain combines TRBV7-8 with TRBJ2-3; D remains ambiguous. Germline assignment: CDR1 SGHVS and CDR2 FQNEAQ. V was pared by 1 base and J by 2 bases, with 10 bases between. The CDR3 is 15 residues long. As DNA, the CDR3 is TGTGCCAGCAGCTTAGGCTTCGGATTCACAGATACGCAGTATTTT. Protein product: CASSLGFGFTDTQYF.

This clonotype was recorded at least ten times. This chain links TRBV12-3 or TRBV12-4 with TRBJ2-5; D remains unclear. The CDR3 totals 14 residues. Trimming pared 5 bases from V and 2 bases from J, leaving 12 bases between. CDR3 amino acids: CASSPQQDQETQYF. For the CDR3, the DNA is TGTGCCAGCAGTCCACAGCAAGATCAAGAGACCCAGTACTTC.